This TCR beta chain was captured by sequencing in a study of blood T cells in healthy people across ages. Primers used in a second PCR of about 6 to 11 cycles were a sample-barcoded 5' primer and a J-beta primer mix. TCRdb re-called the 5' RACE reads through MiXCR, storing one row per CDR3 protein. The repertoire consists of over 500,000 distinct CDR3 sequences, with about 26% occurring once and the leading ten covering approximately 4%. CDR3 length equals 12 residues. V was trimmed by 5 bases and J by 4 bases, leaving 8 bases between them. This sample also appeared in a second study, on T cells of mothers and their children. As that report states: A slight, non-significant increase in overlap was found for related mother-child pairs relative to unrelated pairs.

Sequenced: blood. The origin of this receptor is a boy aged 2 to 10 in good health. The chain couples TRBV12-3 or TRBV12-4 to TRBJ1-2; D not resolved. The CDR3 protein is CASSKELYGYTF. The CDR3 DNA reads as TGTGCCAGCAGTAAGGAACTCTATGGCTACACCTTC.